A single sample is the source of the 9 T cell receptor beta chains below, sequenced in a study of blood T cell repertoires in COVID-19. Produced via immunoSEQ multiplex PCR; TCRdb's table is partial and in-frame only. Of some 200,000 clones listed, 90% to 95% are singletons. Specimen: peripheral blood. These receptors were taken from a man aged 30 to 39 with acute or convalescent COVID-19.

This clone occurred once. The chain employs TRBV19 and TRBJ2-7, with 9 bases matching TRBD2. The germline CDR1 and CDR2 sequences are LNHDA and SQIVND (reference sequence). The CDR3 covers 14 residues. The ends lost 4 bases at V and 3 bases at J; junction bases unmatched: 4. The CDR3 sequence is CASSSSGRLYEQYF. In nucleotides, the CDR3 is TGTGCCAGTAGTAGTAGCGGGAGACTCTACGAGCAGTACTTC.

The CDR3 sequence: CASSRQGQPQETQYF. CDR3 in DNA: TGTGCCAGCTCAAGGCAGGGACAGCCCCAAGAGACCCAGTACTTC. V gene TRBV18 combines with J gene TRBJ2-5; 7 bases match TRBD1. With 5 bases clipped from V and 1 base from J, the junction kept 7 bases outside the gene matches. The CDR3 is 15 residues long. The germline gives CDR1 KGHSH, CDR2 LQKENI.

J is TRBJ1-1 and V is TRBV6-6; the D gene is possibly TRBD1 (5 bases). The CDR3 length is 13 residues. Germline assignment: CDR1 MNHNY and CDR2 SVGAGI (reference sequence). Between the trimmed V and J ends, which lost 6 bases and 7 bases, there was a span of 15 bases. The CDR3 reads CASSSVDRSEAFF. The CDR3 nucleotides are TGTGCCAGCAGCAGCGTCGACAGAAGTGAAGCTTTCTTT.

V and J are TRBV29-1 and TRBJ1-2; TRBD1 aligns across 8 bases. V lost 6 bases, J lost 4 bases, and 7 bases stayed unmatched. The CDR3 has 13 residues. Germline V gene lookup returns CDR1 SQVTM and CDR2 ANQGSEA. Written as DNA, the CDR3 is TGCAGCGTCCTAGGGACAGGAGTCTATGGCTACACCTTC. Translating it yields CSVLGTGVYGYTF.

This clone appeared a single time. CDR3 residues: CATSDSDRGLYNEQFF. CDR3 DNA: TGTGCCACCAGTGATTCCGACAGGGGACTATACAATGAGCAGTTCTTC. The gene calls are TRBV24-1 and TRBJ2-1, with a weak D call TRBD1 (8 bases). Germline V gene data show CDR1 as KGHDR and CDR2 as SFDVKD. The germline V and J ends were trimmed by 2 bases and 4 bases, with 14 bases remaining between them. The CDR3 sequence is 16 residues long.

The chain recombines TRBV5-4 with TRBJ1-1, with D maybe TRBD1 (5 bases). Trimming took 4 bases from V and 6 from J, leaving 13 bases between them. Germline CDR1 is SGHNT and CDR2 is YYREEE (reference sequence). There are 13 residues in the CDR3. This CDR3 reads CASSLRGEAEAFF. Written as DNA, the CDR3 is TGTGCCAGCAGCCTTCGGGGGGAGGCTGAAGCTTTCTTT.

The chain is built from TRBV30 and TRBJ2-4; TRBD1 might be the D (5 bases). The V end was cut by 1 base, the J end by 1 base, with 8 bases between. The germline V gene encodes CDR1 GTSNPN and CDR2 SVGIG (reference sequence). The CDR3 is 14 amino acids. CDR3 region: CAWSAGFAKNIQYF. DNA for the CDR3: TGTGCCTGGAGTGCAGGGTTTGCCAAAAACATTCAGTACTTC.

J is TRBJ2-7 and V is TRBV4-1; D call uncertain. The CDR3 totals 13 residues. V lost 0 bases, J lost 2 bases, and 5 bases lay in between. CDR1 MGHRA and CDR2 YSYEKL come from the germline V gene. This chain's CDR3 is CASSQESAYEQYF. CDR3 nucleotide sequence: TGCGCCAGCAGCCAAGAAAGCGCCTACGAGCAGTACTTC.

V and J are TRBV27 and TRBJ2-7; D gene ambiguous. Germline V gene data show CDR1 as MNHEY and CDR2 as SMNVEV (reference sequence). This CDR3 has 13 amino acids. V lost 3 bases and J 5 bases, leaving 11 bases between the germline ends. The CDR3 protein is CASSFVGNHEQYF. The DNA for the CDR3 is TGTGCCAGCAGTTTTGTCGGTAACCACGAGCAGTACTTC.